Listed here are 10 T cell receptor beta chains from one sample, sequenced in a study of blood T cell repertoires in COVID-19. The data were produced by immunoSEQ multiplex PCR, yet TCRdb's version contains in-frame clones alone and is incomplete. Found here are roughly 140,000 clones, approximately 80% of them singletons; the top ten hold 7.2%. Sequences were obtained from peripheral blood. The receptors derive from a woman between 50 and 59 years old in a cohort sampled during active or convalescent COVID-19.

This clone was recorded only once. CDR3 loop: CASSLQATGNNQPQHF. The CDR3 coding sequence is TGTGCCAGCAGCTTACAGGCTACAGGGAATAATCAGCCCCAGCATTTT. This chain connects TRBV7-2 to TRBJ1-5; the D gene is possibly TRBD1 (6 bases). V was shortened by 2 bases and J by 4 bases, with 15 bases between the two germline ends. CDR3 size: 16 residues. Germline CDR1 SGHTA, CDR2 FQGNSA.

The chain's CDR3 is CASSRWGGGINEQFF. As DNA, the CDR3 is TGTGCCAGCAGCCGTTGGGGCGGGGGAATAAATGAGCAGTTCTTC. The chain couples TRBV3-1 (or the pseudogene TRBV3-2) to TRBJ2-1; 7 bases agree with TRBD2. This CDR3 comprises 15 residues. CDR1 and CDR2 from the germline V gene are LGHDT and YNNKEL (reference sequence). The trim removed 4 bases at V and 7 bases at J, leaving 10 bases unmatched.

The V call is TRBV3-1 (or the pseudogene TRBV3-2), the J call TRBJ2-7, with 9 bases matching TRBD1. There are 16 residues in the CDR3. J gave up 1 base and V 3 bases, and 7 bases lay outside the gene matches. Germline-derived CDR1 and CDR2 are LGHDT and YNNKEL (reference sequence). The CDR3 nucleotides are TGTGCCAGCAGCCAGGGGGTGGACAGGGGTTCCTACGAGCAGTACTTC. It is translated as CASSQGVDRGSYEQYF.

The chain has TRBV15 and TRBJ2-7, with D perhaps matching TRBD2 (5 bases). Per the germline V gene, CDR1 is LNHNV and CDR2 is YYDKDF (reference sequence). The ends were cut back, 0 bases at V and 2 bases at J, with 11 bases in the middle. The CDR3 is made up of 15 amino acids. CDR3 region: CATSRESGVTYEQYF. The CDR3 coding sequence is TGTGCCACCAGCAGAGAGTCCGGGGTAACCTACGAGCAGTACTTC.

The chain links TRBV5-4 to TRBJ1-6; D is possibly TRBD1 (6 bases). Germline V gene lookup returns CDR1 SGHNT and CDR2 YYREEE (reference sequence). V was trimmed by 0 bases and J by 6 bases, leaving 13 bases between them. CDR3 size: 16 residues. This CDR3 reads CASSLETGAFNSPLHF. The CDR3 DNA sequence: TGTGCCAGCAGCTTGGAGACAGGAGCCTTTAATTCACCCCTCCACTTT.

The V call is TRBV10-2, the J call TRBJ1-1; D is perhaps TRBD1 (5 bases). The ends were cut back, 3 bases at V and 6 bases at J, with 17 bases in the middle. The CDR3 extends over 15 amino acids. CDR1 and CDR2 from the germline V gene are WSHSY and SAAADI. The CDR3 region has the DNA TGCGCCAGCAGTGAATCTGGGGCGGCGGGGGCTGAAGCTTTCTTT. Amino acid sequence: CASSESGAAGAEAFF.

The chain links TRBV19 to TRBJ2-3, with TRBD2 identical over 7 bases. With 1 base clipped from V and 3 bases from J, the junction kept 7 bases outside the gene matches. CDR3 size: 16 residues. CDR1 and CDR2 (germline): LNHDA, SQIVND (reference sequence). The CDR3 DNA is TGTGCCAGTAGTATAGCGTGGGGGGGAAAAACAGATACGCAGTATTTT. It yields the protein CASSIAWGGKTDTQYF.

The V gene is TRBV5-6, the J gene TRBJ2-1; 8 bases are shared with TRBD2. J gave up 9 bases and V 5 bases, and 13 bases lay outside the gene matches. Germline CDR1 is SGHDT and CDR2 is YYEEEE. The CDR3 runs 15 residues. Written as DNA, the CDR3 is TGTGCCAGCAGGGTTGAGCGGGGGTATATGGGTGAGCAGTTCTTC. This gives the protein CASRVERGYMGEQFF.

The chain carries TRBV30 and TRBJ2-7; 7 bases are a match to TRBD1. From germline, CDR1 is GTSNPN and CDR2 SVGIG (reference sequence). This CDR3 contains 13 residues. V dropped 0 bases and J dropped 6; count of bases not matched to a gene: 5. This chain's CDR3 is CAWSVAGGREQYF. CDR3 sequence (DNA): TGTGCCTGGAGTGTTGCAGGGGGACGCGAGCAGTACTTC.

This chain uses TRBV4-1 with TRBJ1-4; D remains unclear. The CDR3 spans 16 residues. CDR1 is MGHRA, CDR2 YSYEKL, per germline. V lost 3 bases and J 8 bases, leaving 19 bases between the germline ends. The CDR3 reads CASSQGGGRVGEKLFF. The CDR3 DNA follows: TGCGCCAGCAGCCAGGGAGGAGGGAGGGTCGGAGAAAAACTGTTTTTT.